Following are 11 T cell receptor beta chains from one sample sequenced in a study of Ad26.COV2.S vaccination and SARS-CoV-2 variants. The assay was immunoSEQ multiplex PCR, and TCRdb's table has in-frame clones only and misses some. The sample contains about 460,000 clones, roughly nine tenths of which appear only once. Noted treatment: some 20 received Ad26.COV2.S at low or high dose, single or two shots; roughly 5 received placebo; per-sample allocation not given. It was on day 63 after the first vaccine or placebo injection that samples were taken. The starting material was peripheral blood, obtained in a trial of Ad26.COV2.S vaccine versus placebo. The receptor source for this set is a person aged 18-60 years who received the Ad26.COV2.S COVID-19 vaccine or a placebo.

Comment on this clone: One junction end disagrees with the germline gene, perhaps due to a read error. V usage is TRBV7-7 and J usage is TRBJ2-1; TRBD2 matches 11 bases. The CDR3 is 15 residues long. The V gene's germline CDR1 is SSHAT and CDR2 FNYEAQ (reference sequence). CDR3 nucleotide sequence: TGTGCTAGCAGCCGAACTAGCGGGAGTACCGATGAGCAGTTCTTC. The encoded protein is CASSRTSGSTDEQFF.

V is TRBV29-1 and J is TRBJ1-3, with a tentative D call TRBD1 (5 bases). V lost 4 bases and J lost 7, with 11 bases in between. CDR1 SQVTM and CDR2 ANQGSEA come from the germline V gene. The CDR3 consists of 12 residues. The CDR3 sequence is CSVAGSFNTIYF. In nucleotides, the CDR3 is TGCAGCGTTGCAGGGTCGTTTAACACCATATATTTT.

The chain couples TRBV18 to TRBJ2-1; no clear D gene. The CDR3 covers 15 residues. CDR1 and CDR2 (germline): KGHSH, LQKENI. Trimming removed 3 bases at V and 0 bases at J, with 9 bases between. CDR3 amino acids: CASSPPRSSYNEQFF. In DNA form, the CDR3 reads TGTGCCAGCTCACCTCCGAGAAGCTCCTACAATGAGCAGTTCTTC.

For the CDR3, the DNA is TGTGCCAGCAGCTTGAAACTAGCGCTCGCGCAGTATTTT. Its protein is CASSLKLALAQYF. The rearrangement uses TRBV7-9 and TRBJ2-3, with TRBD2 identical over 7 bases. With V trimmed by 3 bases and J by 10 bases, 7 bases remained unmatched. The CDR3 totals 13 residues. The germline V gene has CDR1 SEHNR and CDR2 FQNEAQ (reference sequence).

This clone was detected only once. The chain recombines TRBV5-1 with TRBJ2-5, with D unclear. The germline V gene has CDR1 SGHRS and CDR2 YFSETQ. V lost 4 bases and J 1 base, leaving 23 bases between the germline ends. The CDR3 spans 18 residues. Here the CDR3 DNA reads TGCGCCAGCAGCCCCAATTACATCGCAGGAAAGGCCCAAGAGACCCAGTACTTC. Translation gives CASSPNYIAGKAQETQYF.

This chain connects TRBV7-2 to TRBJ1-6; D is perhaps TRBD1 (5 bases). The V end was cut by 7 bases, the J end by 9 bases, with 16 bases between. There are 14 residues in the CDR3. Germline CDR1 and CDR2: SGHTA and FQGNSA. Here the CDR3 DNA reads TGTGCCAGCACCCCCGGCCGGGGGGGTTCACCCCTCCACTTT. This gives the protein CASTPGRGGSPLHF.

The chain carries TRBV7-2 and TRBJ1-2; D uncertain. Germline CDR1 is SGHTA and CDR2 is FQGNSA. The CDR3 loop spans 14 amino acids. V shed 5 bases and J shed 2 bases, with 12 bases lying between them. The CDR3 coding sequence is TGTGCCAGCAGCGGTTGGACGGGCAACTATGGCTACACCTTC. Its protein is CASSGWTGNYGYTF.

This chain joins TRBV28 and TRBJ2-7; no clear D gene. The V gene lost 8 bases and the J gene lost 5 bases, with 10 bases spanning the gap. The germline V gene encodes CDR1 MDHEN and CDR2 SYDVKM. The CDR3 runs 11 residues. The CDR3 DNA follows: TGTGCCAGCGTCGGCGTTAACGAGCAGTACTTC. Its protein product is CASVGVNEQYF. Filled out from reference TRBV28 and TRBJ2-7, the complete variable domain reads DVKVTQSSRYLVKRTGEKVFLECVQDMDHENMFWYRQDPGLGLRLIYFSYDVKMKEKGDIPEGYSVSREKKERFSLILESASTNQTSMYLCASVGVNEQYFGPGTRLTVT.

J is TRBJ2-2 and V is TRBV7-3; the D gene is possibly TRBD2 (5 bases). The CDR3 is made up of 16 amino acids. Per germline, CDR1 SGHTA and CDR2 FQGTGA. V was cut by 1 base and J by 3 bases, with 12 bases left in between. The DNA of the CDR3 is TGTGCCAGCAGCTTAAATGCGGGTTCGGACACCGGGGAGCTGTTTTTT. It encodes CASSLNAGSDTGELFF.

The rearrangement joins TRBV25-1 to TRBJ1-6; a weak D match, TRBD1 (6 bases). Germline V gene sequence: CDR1 MGHDK, CDR2 SYGVNS. CDR3 length equals 14 residues. Trimming took 1 base from V and 11 from J, leaving 12 bases between them. The CDR3 loop is CASSELGQQAPLHF. CDR3 coding DNA: TGTGCCAGCAGTGAATTAGGACAGCAAGCACCCCTCCACTTT.

The J gene is TRBJ1-1, the V gene TRBV7-3; TRBD1 aligns across 8 bases. CDR3 length equals 15 residues. J was trimmed by 4 bases and V by 5 bases; bases with no gene match: 9. Germline CDR1 is SGHTA and CDR2 is FQGTGA. The CDR3 loop is CASSRSPGGFTEAFF. In DNA, the CDR3 is TGTGCCAGCAGCCGGTCGCCAGGGGGCTTCACTGAAGCTTTCTTT.